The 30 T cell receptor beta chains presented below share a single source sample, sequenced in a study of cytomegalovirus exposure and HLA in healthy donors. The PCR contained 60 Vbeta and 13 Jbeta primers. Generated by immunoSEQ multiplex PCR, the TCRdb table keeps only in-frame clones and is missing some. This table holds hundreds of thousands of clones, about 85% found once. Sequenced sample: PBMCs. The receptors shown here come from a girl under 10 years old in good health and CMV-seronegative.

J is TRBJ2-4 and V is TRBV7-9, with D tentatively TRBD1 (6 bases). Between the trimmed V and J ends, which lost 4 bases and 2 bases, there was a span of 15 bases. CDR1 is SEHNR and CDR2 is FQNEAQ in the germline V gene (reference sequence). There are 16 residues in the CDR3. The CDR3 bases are TGTGCCAGCAGCTCGTCTCCAGGGGTGTCCAAAAACATTCAGTACTTC. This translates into CASSSSPGVSKNIQYF.

For the CDR3, the DNA is TGTGCCAGCAGCTTAGCGCCAGGGGGCCTGGGGGAGCTGTTTTTT. Translation gives CASSLAPGGLGELFF. The chain uses TRBV7-2 and TRBJ2-2; 8 positions match TRBD1. J lost 8 bases, V lost 0 bases, and 5 bases had no gene match. The CDR3 contains 15 residues. CDR1 and CDR2 (germline): SGHTA, FQGNSA.

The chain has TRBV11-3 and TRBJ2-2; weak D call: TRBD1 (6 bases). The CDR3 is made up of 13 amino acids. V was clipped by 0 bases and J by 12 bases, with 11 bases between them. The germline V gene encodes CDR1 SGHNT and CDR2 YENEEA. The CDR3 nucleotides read TGTGCCAGCAGCTTAGATGCGGACAGTCAGCTGTTTTTT. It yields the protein CASSLDADSQLFF.

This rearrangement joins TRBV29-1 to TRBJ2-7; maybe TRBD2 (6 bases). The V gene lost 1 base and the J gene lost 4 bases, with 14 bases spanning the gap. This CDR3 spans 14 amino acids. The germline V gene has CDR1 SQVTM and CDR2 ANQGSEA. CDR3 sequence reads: CSVEGSGSKYEQYF. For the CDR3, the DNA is TGCAGCGTTGAAGGGTCCGGGAGCAAGTACGAGCAGTACTTC.

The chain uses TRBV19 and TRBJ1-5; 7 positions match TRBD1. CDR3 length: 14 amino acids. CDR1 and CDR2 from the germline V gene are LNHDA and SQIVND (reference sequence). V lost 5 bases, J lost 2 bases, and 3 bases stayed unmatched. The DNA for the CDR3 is TGTGCCAGTAGTGAACAGGGGCGCAATCAGCCCCAGCATTTT. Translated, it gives CASSEQGRNQPQHF.

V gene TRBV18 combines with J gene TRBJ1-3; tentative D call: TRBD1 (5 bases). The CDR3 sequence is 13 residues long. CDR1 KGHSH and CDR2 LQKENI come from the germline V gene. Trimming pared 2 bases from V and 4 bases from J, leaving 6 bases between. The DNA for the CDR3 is TGTGCCAGCTCACCAAACAGGGGAAACACCATATATTTT. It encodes CASSPNRGNTIYF.

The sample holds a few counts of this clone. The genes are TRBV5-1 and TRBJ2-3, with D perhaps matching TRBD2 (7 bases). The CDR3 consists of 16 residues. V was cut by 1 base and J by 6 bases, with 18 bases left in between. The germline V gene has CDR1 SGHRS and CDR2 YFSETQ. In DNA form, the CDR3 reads TGCGCCAGCAGCTTGAGTAGTGGGGGGGCTGCGGATACGCAGTATTTT. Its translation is CASSLSSGGAADTQYF.

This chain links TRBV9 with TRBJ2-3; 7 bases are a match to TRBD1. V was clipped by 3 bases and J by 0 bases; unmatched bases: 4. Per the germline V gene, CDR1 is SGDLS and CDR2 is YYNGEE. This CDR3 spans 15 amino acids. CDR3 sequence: CASSATGQSTDTQYF. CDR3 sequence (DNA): TGTGCCAGCAGCGCGACGGGACAGAGCACAGATACGCAGTATTTT. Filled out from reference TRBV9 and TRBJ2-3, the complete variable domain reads DSGVTQTPKHLITATGQRVTLRCSPRSGDLSVYWYQQSLDQGLQFLIQYYNGEERAKGNILERFSAQQFPDLHSELNLSSLELGDSALYFCASSATGQSTDTQYFGPGTRLTVL.

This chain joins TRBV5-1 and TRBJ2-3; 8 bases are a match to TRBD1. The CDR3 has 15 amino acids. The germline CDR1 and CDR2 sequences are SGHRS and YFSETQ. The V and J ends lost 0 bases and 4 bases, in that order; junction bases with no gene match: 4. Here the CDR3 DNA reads TGCGCCAGCAGCTTGGGGGGACAGGTGGCAGATACGCAGTATTTT. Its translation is CASSLGGQVADTQYF.

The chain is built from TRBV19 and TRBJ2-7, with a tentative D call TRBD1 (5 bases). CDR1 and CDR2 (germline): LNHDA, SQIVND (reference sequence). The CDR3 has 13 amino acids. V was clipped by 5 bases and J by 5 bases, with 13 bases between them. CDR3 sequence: CASSSPGSHEQYF. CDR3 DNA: TGTGCCAGTAGTTCTCCAGGGTCGCACGAGCAGTACTTC.

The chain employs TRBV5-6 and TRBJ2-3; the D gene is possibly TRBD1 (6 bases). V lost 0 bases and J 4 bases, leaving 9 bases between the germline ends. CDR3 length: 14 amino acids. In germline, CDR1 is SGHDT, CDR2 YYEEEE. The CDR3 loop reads CASSLARGADTQYF. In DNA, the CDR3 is TGTGCCAGCAGCTTGGCCAGGGGCGCAGATACGCAGTATTTT.

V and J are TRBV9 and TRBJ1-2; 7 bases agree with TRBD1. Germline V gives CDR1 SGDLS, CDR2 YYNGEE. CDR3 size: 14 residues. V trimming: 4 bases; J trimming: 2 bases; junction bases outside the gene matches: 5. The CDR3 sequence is CASSPGGQNYGYTF. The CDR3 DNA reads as TGTGCCAGCAGCCCTGGGGGACAGAACTATGGCTACACCTTC.

As DNA, the CDR3 is TGCGCCAGCAGCTTGGGCAGGGGAGCGAACAATGAGCAGTTCTTC. Translated: CASSLGRGANNEQFF. The gene calls are TRBV5-1 and TRBJ2-1; D perhaps matches TRBD1 (6 bases). Germline values: CDR1 SGHRS, CDR2 YFSETQ. With 0 bases removed from V and 5 bases from J, the gap between germline ends came to 12 bases. CDR3 size: 15 residues.

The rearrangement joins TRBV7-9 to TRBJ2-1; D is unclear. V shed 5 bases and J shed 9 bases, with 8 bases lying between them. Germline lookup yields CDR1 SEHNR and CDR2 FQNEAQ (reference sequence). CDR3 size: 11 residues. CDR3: CASSPRVEQFF. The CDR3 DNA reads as TGTGCCAGCAGCCCTCGGGTTGAGCAGTTCTTC.

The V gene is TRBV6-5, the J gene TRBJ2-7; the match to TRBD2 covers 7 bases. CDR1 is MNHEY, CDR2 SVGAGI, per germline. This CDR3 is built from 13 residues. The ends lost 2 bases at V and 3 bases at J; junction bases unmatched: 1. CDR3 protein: CASSYGRGYEQYF. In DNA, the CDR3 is TGTGCCAGCAGTTACGGGAGGGGCTACGAGCAGTACTTC.

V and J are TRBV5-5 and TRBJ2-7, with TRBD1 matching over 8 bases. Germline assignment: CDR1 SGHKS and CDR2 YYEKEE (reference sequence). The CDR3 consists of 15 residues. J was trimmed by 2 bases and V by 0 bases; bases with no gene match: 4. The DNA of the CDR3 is TGTGCCAGCAGCTTGGGACAGGGGTGGCCCTACGAGCAGTACTTC. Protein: CASSLGQGWPYEQYF.

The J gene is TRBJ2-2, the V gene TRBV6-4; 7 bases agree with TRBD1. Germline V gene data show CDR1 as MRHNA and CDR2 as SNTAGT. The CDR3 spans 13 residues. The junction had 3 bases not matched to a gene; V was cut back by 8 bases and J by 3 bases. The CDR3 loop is CASRDRYTGELFF. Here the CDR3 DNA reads TGTGCCAGCCGGGACAGATACACCGGGGAGCTGTTTTTT.

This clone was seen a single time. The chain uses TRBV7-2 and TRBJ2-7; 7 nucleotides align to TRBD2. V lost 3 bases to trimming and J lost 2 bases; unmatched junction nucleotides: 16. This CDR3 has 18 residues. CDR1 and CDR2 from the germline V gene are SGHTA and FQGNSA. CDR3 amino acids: CASSFYREAGMDAYEQYF. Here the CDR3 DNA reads TGTGCCAGCAGCTTTTATCGGGAAGCGGGAATGGACGCCTACGAGCAGTACTTC.

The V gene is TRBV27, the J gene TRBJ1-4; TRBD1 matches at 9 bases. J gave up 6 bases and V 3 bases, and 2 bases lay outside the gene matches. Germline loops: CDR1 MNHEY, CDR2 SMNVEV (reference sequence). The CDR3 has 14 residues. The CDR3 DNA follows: TGTGCCAGCAGTTTCACAGGGGGCCATGAAAAACTGTTTTTT. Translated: CASSFTGGHEKLFF.

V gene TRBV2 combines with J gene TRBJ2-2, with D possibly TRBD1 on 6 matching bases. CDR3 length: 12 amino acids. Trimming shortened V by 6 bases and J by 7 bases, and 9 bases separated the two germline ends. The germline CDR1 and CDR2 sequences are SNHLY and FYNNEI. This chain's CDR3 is CASRQGVGELFF. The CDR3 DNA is TGTGCCAGCAGACAGGGCGTCGGGGAGCTGTTTTTT.

The CDR3 region is CASSVASGGYEQYF. The CDR3 nucleotides are TGTGCCAGCAGTGTGGCCAGCGGGGGCTACGAGCAGTACTTC. V usage is TRBV25-1 and J usage is TRBJ2-7; 8 nucleotides line up with TRBD2. With V trimmed by 4 bases and J by 3 bases, 5 bases remained unmatched. The CDR3 contains 14 residues. Germline V gene lookup returns CDR1 MGHDK and CDR2 SYGVNS.

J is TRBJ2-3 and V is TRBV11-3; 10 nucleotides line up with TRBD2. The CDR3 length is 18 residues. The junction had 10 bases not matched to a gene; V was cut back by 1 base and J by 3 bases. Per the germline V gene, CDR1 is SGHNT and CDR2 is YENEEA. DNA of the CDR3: TGTGCCAGCAGCTTAGGTACCGGGCTAGCGGGAGTGACAGATACGCAGTATTTT. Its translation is CASSLGTGLAGVTDTQYF.

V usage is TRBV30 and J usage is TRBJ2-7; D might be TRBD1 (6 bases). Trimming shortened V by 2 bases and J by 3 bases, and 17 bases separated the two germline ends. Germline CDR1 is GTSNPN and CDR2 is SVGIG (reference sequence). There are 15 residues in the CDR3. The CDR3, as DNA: TGTGCCTGGAGTCCAACGACAGGTAGGATCTACGAGCAGTACTTC. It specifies CAWSPTTGRIYEQYF.

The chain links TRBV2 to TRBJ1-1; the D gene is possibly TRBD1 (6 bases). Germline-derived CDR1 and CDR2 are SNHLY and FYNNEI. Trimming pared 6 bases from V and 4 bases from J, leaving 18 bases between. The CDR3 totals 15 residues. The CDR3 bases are TGTGCCAGCAGGGCACAGGACCTAGGGGGCACTGAAGCTTTCTTT. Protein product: CASRAQDLGGTEAFF.

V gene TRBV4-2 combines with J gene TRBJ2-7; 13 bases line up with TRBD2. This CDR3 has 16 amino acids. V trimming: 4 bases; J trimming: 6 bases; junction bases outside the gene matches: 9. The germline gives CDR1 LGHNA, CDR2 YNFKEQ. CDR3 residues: CASSRTSGRAIGEQYF. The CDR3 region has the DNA TGTGCCAGCAGCCGAACTAGCGGGAGGGCCATAGGCGAGCAGTACTTC.

DNA of the CDR3: TGTGCCAGCAGCTTGGAGGGGCGGAGAAGCTCCTACGAGCAGTACTTC. Protein sequence: CASSLEGRRSSYEQYF. The chain is built from TRBV5-4 and TRBJ2-7; weak D call: TRBD1 (5 bases). The V gene lost 0 bases and the J gene lost 0 bases, with 13 bases spanning the gap. This CDR3 is 16 amino acids long. The V gene's germline CDR1 is SGHNT and CDR2 YYREEE (reference sequence).

The CDR3 reads CATSRGGHHYGYTF. The CDR3 DNA reads TGTGCCACCAGCAGAGGGGGGCACCACTATGGCTACACCTTC. The V gene is TRBV15, the J gene TRBJ1-2; perhaps TRBD1 as D (6 bases). The germline CDR1 and CDR2 sequences are LNHNV and YYDKDF (reference sequence). The CDR3 consists of 14 residues. The germline V and J ends were trimmed by 1 base and 3 bases, with 9 bases remaining between them.

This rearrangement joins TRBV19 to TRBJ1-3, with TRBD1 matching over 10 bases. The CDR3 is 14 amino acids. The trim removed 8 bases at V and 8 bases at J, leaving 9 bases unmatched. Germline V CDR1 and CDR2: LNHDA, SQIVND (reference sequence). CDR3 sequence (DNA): TGTGCCAGTTTTGACAGGGGGCGCGGAGACACCATATATTTT. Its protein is CASFDRGRGDTIYF.

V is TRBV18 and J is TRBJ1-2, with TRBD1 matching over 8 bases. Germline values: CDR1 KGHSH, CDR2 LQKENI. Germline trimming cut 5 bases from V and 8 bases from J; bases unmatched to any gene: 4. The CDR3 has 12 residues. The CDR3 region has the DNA TGTGCCAGCTCAGGACAGGGTAACGGCTACACCTTC. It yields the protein CASSGQGNGYTF.

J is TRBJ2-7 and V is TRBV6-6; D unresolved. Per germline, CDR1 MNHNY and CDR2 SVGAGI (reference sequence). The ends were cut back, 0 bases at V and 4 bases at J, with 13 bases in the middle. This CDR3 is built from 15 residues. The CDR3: CASSYSNMVRYEQYF. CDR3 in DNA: TGTGCCAGCAGTTACTCGAATATGGTTAGATACGAGCAGTACTTC.